The source of this T cell receptor beta chain is a study of T cells expressing NK-cell markers. Concerning this clonotype itself: As yet, its antigen is unknown.

General study points: Whether expanded NKG2C+ T cell clones were HCMV-specific remained unclear.

It was by 5'RACE template switching with UMIs that TCR beta cDNA was made. From the 5' RACE reads, TCRdb lists one entry per CDR3 protein and no DNA. The sample includes 550,000 to 600,000 distinct CDR3 sequences. This sequence was found in a man younger than 30 in good health. What was sequenced was blood T cells: a sorted CD56 or NKG2C T cell subset, CD4+ or CD8+ T cells, or bulk PBMC T cells (not recorded which).

The CDR3 reads CASTSRYSTGELFF. The V gene is TRBV7-9, the J gene TRBJ2-2. Looked up from germline, CDR1 is SEHNR and CDR2 is FQNEAQ (reference sequence). This CDR3 spans 14 amino acids. Full variable domain (remainder filled in from reference TRBV7-9 and TRBJ2-2): DTGVSQNPRHKITKRGQNVTFRCDPISEHNRLYWYRQTLGQGPEFLTYFQNEAQLEKSRLLSDRFSAERPKGSFSTLEIQRTEQGDSAMYLCASTSRYSTGELFFGEGSRLTVL.